This T cell receptor (beta chain) was obtained from a study of graft-versus-host responses after intestinal transplantation. Profiled with immunoSEQ multiplex PCR; TCRdb holds only in-frame clones, not every one. The sample consists of roughly 110,000 clones, over 85% of them appearing once. As to this clone: The antigen remains unidentified.

Whole-study findings and limits: GvH clones were identified in recipient marrow, with some first appearing in ileum or blood.

V lost 1 base, J lost 4 bases, and 14 bases stayed unmatched. Looked up from germline, CDR1 is MGHRA and CDR2 is YSYEKL. This CDR3 spans 19 amino acids. The clonotype was recovered from a human donor who was the organ donor for an intestinal transplant. The gene calls are TRBV4-1 and TRBJ2-1; 9 bases are a match to TRBD2. The input for sequencing was unstimulated CD4+ T cells sorted from spleen or lymph node cells, taken before transplant. Here the CDR3 DNA reads TGCGCCAGCAGCCAAGTTGGGCTAGCGGGATCGAGGGTGTACAATGAGCAGTTCTTC. This encodes CASSQVGLAGSRVYNEQFF.